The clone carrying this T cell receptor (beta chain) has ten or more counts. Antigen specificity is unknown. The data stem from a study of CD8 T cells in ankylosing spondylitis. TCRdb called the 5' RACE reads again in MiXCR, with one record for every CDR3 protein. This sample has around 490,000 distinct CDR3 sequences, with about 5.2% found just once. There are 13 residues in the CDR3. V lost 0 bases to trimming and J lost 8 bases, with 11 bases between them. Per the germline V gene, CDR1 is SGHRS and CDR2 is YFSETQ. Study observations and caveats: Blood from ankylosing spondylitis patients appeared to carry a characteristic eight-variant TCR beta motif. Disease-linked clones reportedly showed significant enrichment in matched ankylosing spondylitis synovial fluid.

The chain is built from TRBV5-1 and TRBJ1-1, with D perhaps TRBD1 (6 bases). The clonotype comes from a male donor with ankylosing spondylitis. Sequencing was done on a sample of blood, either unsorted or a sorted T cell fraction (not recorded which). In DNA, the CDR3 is TGCGCCAGCAGCTTGGTTCCGACAGGAGAAGCTTTCTTT. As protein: CASSLVPTGEAFF.